Presented here are 7 T cell receptor beta chains from one specimen sequenced in a study of blood T cell repertoires in COVID-19. The repertoire was sequenced with immunoSEQ multiplex PCR; TCRdb's copy has only in-frame clones and lacks some. This sample has approximately 300,000 clones, with about nine tenths found just once. Material for sequencing was peripheral blood. Receptors originate from a woman in her 50s who had recovered from COVID-19.

This rearrangement joins TRBV3-1 (or the pseudogene TRBV3-2) to TRBJ2-5, with 8 positions matching TRBD2. The CDR3 contains 14 residues. The germline CDR1 and CDR2 sequences are LGHDT and YNNKEL (reference sequence). V was clipped by 3 bases and J by 10 bases; unmatched bases: 10. In nucleotides, the CDR3 is TGTGCCAGCAGCCACCTGACTAGCGTCAGCAGCCAGTACTTC. Translating it yields CASSHLTSVSSQYF.

The chain links TRBV28 to TRBJ2-7, with D possibly being TRBD1 (5 bases). This CDR3 has 12 amino acids. Germline CDR1 and CDR2: MDHEN and SYDVKM. The ends were cut back, 5 bases at V and 5 bases at J, with 10 bases in the middle. CDR3 region: CASSPRVHEQYF. In DNA form, the CDR3 reads TGTGCCAGCAGTCCCAGGGTCCACGAGCAGTACTTC. Supplemented by reference TRBV28 and TRBJ2-7, the full variable domain reads DVKVTQSSRYLVKRTGEKVFLECVQDMDHENMFWYRQDPGLGLRLIYFSYDVKMKEKGDIPEGYSVSREKKERFSLILESASTNQTSMYLCASSPRVHEQYFGPGTRLTVT.

This clone was seen many times. V usage is TRBV7-2 and J usage is TRBJ2-1, with D uncertain. The CDR3 is made up of 15 amino acids. The germline V and J ends were trimmed by 3 bases and 2 bases, with 11 bases remaining between them. Germline CDR1 SGHTA, CDR2 FQGNSA. Written as DNA, the CDR3 is TGTGCCAGCAGCTTGGCACAAGGAGCCTACAATGAGCAGTTCTTC. Encoded protein: CASSLAQGAYNEQFF.

The chain has TRBV19 and TRBJ2-7; D possibly corresponds to TRBD1 (5 bases). Between the trimmed V and J ends, which lost 0 bases and 4 bases, there was a span of 13 bases. The CDR3 is made up of 15 amino acids. Germline CDR1 and CDR2: LNHDA and SQIVND (reference sequence). CDR3 in amino acids: CASSIEPDMRYEQYF. CDR3 coding DNA: TGTGCCAGTAGTATAGAACCGGACATGAGGTACGAGCAGTACTTC.

The chain has TRBV9 and TRBJ2-2; D perhaps matches TRBD1 (6 bases). Germline V gene data show CDR1 as SGDLS and CDR2 as YYNGEE. This CDR3 is 16 amino acids long. V was clipped by 1 base and J by 2 bases, with 12 bases between them. In nucleotides, the CDR3 is TGTGCCAGCAGCGTAAGGGACACCATAAACACCGGGGAGCTGTTTTTT. Residues: CASSVRDTINTGELFF.

As concerns this clone: Within the sample, other DNA sequences also encode this same CDR3. V and J are TRBV19 and TRBJ1-1; the D gene is possibly TRBD1 (5 bases). The CDR3 is made up of 14 amino acids. Trimming shortened V by 7 bases and J by 1 base, and 13 bases separated the two germline ends. Germline values: CDR1 LNHDA, CDR2 SQIVND (reference sequence). CDR3 DNA: TGTGCCAGTACGGGCTTGGGGCAGAACACTGAAGCTTTCTTT. Protein sequence: CASTGLGQNTEAFF.

The chain recombines TRBV19 with TRBJ1-5; the match to TRBD1 covers 8 bases. The V segment lost 4 bases and the J segment 5 bases; nucleotides outside the gene matches: 4. This CDR3 is 14 amino acids long. Germline V gives CDR1 LNHDA, CDR2 SQIVND (reference sequence). CDR3 sequence: CASSTGQVHQPQHF. CDR3 DNA: TGTGCCAGTAGTACGGGACAGGTCCATCAGCCCCAGCATTTT.